The clone carrying this TCR beta chain came up a few times. Addition of a universal primer site occurred through template switching, and cDNA carried unique molecular identifiers. Each CDR3 protein gets one entry after TCRdb re-called the 5' RACE reads with MiXCR. This table has about 240,000 distinct CDR3 sequences, 7.5% appearing once. The data stem from a study of identical twins. The CDR3 is made up of 16 amino acids. V lost 5 bases and J 7 bases, leaving 24 bases between the germline ends. This same sample was also taken into another study, of yellow fever vaccine responses in identical twins.

The sequenced sample consisted of CD8+ T cells sorted from blood. V and J are TRBV6-7 and TRBJ2-7, with D perhaps TRBD1 (5 bases). TRBV6-7 is assigned to the ORF class and has an uncertain function. This sequence originates from a woman under 30 in good health. CDR3 coding DNA: TGTGCCAGCAGTCCAGACCTGACGCTACAGGATGGGGAGCAGTACTTC. This translates into CASSPDLTLQDGEQYF.